A single sample gave rise to the 28 T cell receptor beta chains below, sequenced in a study of shared clonotypes between healthy human individuals. Clones were sequenced by immunoSEQ multiplex PCR, and TCRdb holds only the in-frame ones, with some missing. The data show about 1.5 million clones, with around 95% seen just once and roughly 1.2% held by the top ten. Sequenced: naive CD4+ T cells sorted from blood. Subset noted: CD45RA+ positively selected. The receptors stem from a man aged 25-40 years in good health.

V gene TRBV29-1 combines with J gene TRBJ1-3, with D possibly being TRBD1 (5 bases). Per the germline V gene, CDR1 is SQVTM and CDR2 is ANQGSEA. The CDR3 contains 15 residues. V was trimmed by 7 bases and J by 0 bases, leaving 16 bases between them. DNA for the CDR3: TGCAGCGCTACGACAGTAACCTTCTCTGGAAACACCATATATTTT. Translated, it gives CSATTVTFSGNTIYF.

The chain couples TRBV27 to TRBJ2-7, with TRBD1 identical over 7 bases. This CDR3 has 14 amino acids. From germline, CDR1 is MNHEY and CDR2 SMNVEV (reference sequence). Trimming removed 2 bases from V and 7 bases from J; junction bases left unmatched: 8. CDR3 sequence: CASSLIQGKLEQYF. CDR3 bases: TGTGCCAGCAGTTTAATACAGGGGAAGTTGGAGCAGTACTTC.

Points on this clone: Additional DNA sequences in this sample encode the identical CDR3. CDR3 amino acids: CASSIDRWDTQYF. CDR3 bases: TGTGCCAGTAGTATAGATCGTTGGGATACGCAGTATTTT. The V gene is TRBV19, the J gene TRBJ2-3; no clear D. V gave up 0 bases and J gave up 6 bases, with 7 bases separating them. Per germline, CDR1 LNHDA and CDR2 SQIVND (reference sequence). The CDR3 length is 13 residues. The full variable domain, rest sourced from reference TRBV19 and TRBJ2-3, is DGGITQSPKYLFRKEGQNVTLSCEQNLNHDAMYWYRQDPGQGLRLIYYSQIVNDFQKGDIAEGYSVSREKKESFPLTVTSAQKNPTAFYLCASSIDRWDTQYFGPGTRLTVL.

The J gene is TRBJ2-1, the V gene TRBV6-5; 7 bases are shared with TRBD1. CDR3 length: 12 residues. Germline V gene lookup returns CDR1 MNHEY and CDR2 SVGAGI. V trimming: 5 bases; J trimming: 10 bases; junction bases outside the gene matches: 5. CDR3 protein: CASSADRREQFF. The CDR3 DNA sequence: TGTGCCAGCAGTGCGGACAGGCGCGAGCAGTTCTTC.

The chain combines TRBV27 with TRBJ2-7; no firm D call. The CDR3 is made up of 15 amino acids. Germline CDR1 and CDR2: MNHEY and SMNVEV (reference sequence). V was trimmed by 8 bases and J by 0 bases, leaving 17 bases between them. CDR3 nucleotide sequence: TGTGCCAGCGGCAATCCCCCGAAGGCCTCCTACGAGCAGTACTTC. Residues: CASGNPPKASYEQYF.

The V and J genes are TRBV2 and TRBJ2-2, with a possible D match to TRBD1 (6 bases). V lost 3 bases and J 5 bases, leaving 10 bases between the germline ends. CDR3 length: 14 residues. Germline V gene sequence: CDR1 SNHLY, CDR2 FYNNEI. Here the CDR3 reads CASSDRGGTGELFF. CDR3 nucleotide sequence: TGTGCCAGCAGTGATCGAGGGGGAACCGGGGAGCTGTTTTTT.

This sequence joins TRBV6-6 and TRBJ2-7; D is possibly TRBD1 or TRBD2 (5 bases each). Germline CDR1 and CDR2: MNHNY and SVGAGI (reference sequence). CDR3 length: 13 residues. Trimming removed 4 bases at V and 4 bases at J, with 11 bases between. As DNA, the CDR3 is TGTGCCAGCAGTTCGACGGGACCGTACGAGCAGTACTTC. It translates to CASSSTGPYEQYF.

This clone showed up just once. This chain connects TRBV10-3 to TRBJ2-7; 7 bases match TRBD2. The trim removed 6 bases at V and 7 bases at J, leaving 9 bases unmatched. The CDR3 extends over 13 amino acids. Germline CDR1 ENHRY, CDR2 SYGVKD. The CDR3 here is CAISPGGSREQYF. In DNA form, the CDR3 reads TGTGCCATCAGCCCGGGGGGAAGTAGGGAGCAGTACTTC.

V and J are TRBV19 and TRBJ2-2, with D hard to call. The CDR3 contains 14 residues. CDR1 LNHDA and CDR2 SQIVND come from the germline V gene (reference sequence). Trimming stripped 5 bases from V and 0 bases from J, with 7 bases between. In DNA form, the CDR3 reads TGTGCCAGTAGTGTCTTCGCGAACACCGGGGAGCTGTTTTTT. Amino acid sequence: CASSVFANTGELFF.

The rearrangement uses TRBV7-8 and TRBJ2-5; the match to TRBD1 covers 7 bases. V dropped 5 bases and J dropped 3; count of bases not matched to a gene: 3. Germline loops: CDR1 SGHVS, CDR2 FQNEAQ. This CDR3 has 13 amino acids. CDR3 sequence: CASSEGQKETQYF. The CDR3 bases are TGTGCCAGCAGCGAGGGACAGAAAGAGACCCAGTACTTC.

V usage is TRBV11-2 and J usage is TRBJ2-5; D remains ambiguous. There are 14 residues in the CDR3. V was clipped by 1 base and J by 9 bases, with 15 bases between them. Germline V gives CDR1 SGHAT, CDR2 FQNNGV. For the CDR3, the DNA is TGTGCCAGCAGCTTAGGAGTGGGCTTGGGGTCCCAGTACTTC. Translated, it gives CASSLGVGLGSQYF. The variable domain in full, with the rest retrieved from reference TRBV11-2 and TRBJ2-5, is EAGVAQSPRYKIIEKRQSVAFWCNPISGHATLYWYQQILGQGPKLLIQFQNNGVVDDSQLPKDRFSAERLKGVDSTLKIQPAKLEDSAVYLCASSLGVGLGSQYFGPGTRLLVL.

This clone was picked up one time. The CDR3 spells CASSPWGGLATNEKLFF. The CDR3 DNA reads TGTGCCAGCAGTCCGTGGGGGGGTCTAGCAACTAATGAAAAACTGTTTTTT. This sequence joins TRBV28 and TRBJ1-4, with a weak D call TRBD1 (5 bases). CDR3 length equals 17 residues. With 5 bases removed from V and 0 bases from J, the gap between germline ends came to 16 bases. Germline CDR1 is MDHEN and CDR2 is SYDVKM.

As regards this clone: Other DNA sequences from this sample encode an identical CDR3 as well. The chain combines TRBV27 with TRBJ2-7; D tentatively reads TRBD1 or TRBD2 (6 bases each). The CDR3 totals 14 residues. The germline V gene has CDR1 MNHEY and CDR2 SMNVEV (reference sequence). Trimming removed 3 bases from V and 4 bases from J, with 13 bases in between. The CDR3 loop is CASSFRGPPYEQYF. The CDR3 DNA reads TGTGCCAGCAGTTTCCGGGGGCCCCCTTACGAGCAGTACTTC.

The CDR3 coding sequence is TGTGCCAGCAGCTTAGCGGGACTAGCTGCGAACACCGGGGAGCTGTTTTTT. Residues: CASSLAGLAANTGELFF. The rearrangement uses TRBV7-6 and TRBJ2-2; 9 bases are shared with TRBD2. The CDR3 sequence is 17 residues long. The germline CDR1 and CDR2 sequences are SGHVS and FNYEAQ. V dropped 0 bases and J dropped 0; count of bases not matched to a gene: 2.

With regard to this clone: At the DNA level, this CDR3 is encoded by other sequences in the same sample as well. CDR3 DNA sequence: TGTGCCAGCAGTCCGCACTACGAGCAGTACTTC. It codes for CASSPHYEQYF. The chain couples TRBV28 to TRBJ2-7; D gene uncertain. The CDR3 spans 11 residues. The germline V and J ends were trimmed by 5 bases and 3 bases, with 5 bases remaining between them. The germline gives CDR1 MDHEN, CDR2 SYDVKM. Together with reference TRBV28 and TRBJ2-7, the CDR3 gives the full variable domain: DVKVTQSSRYLVKRTGEKVFLECVQDMDHENMFWYRQDPGLGLRLIYFSYDVKMKEKGDIPEGYSVSREKKERFSLILESASTNQTSMYLCASSPHYEQYFGPGTRLTVT.

The rearrangement joins TRBV5-1 to TRBJ2-4; D possibly corresponds to TRBD1 (5 bases). The CDR3 loop spans 16 amino acids. Germline V lookup: CDR1 SGHRS, CDR2 YFSETQ. Trimming took off 0 bases at V and 1 base at J, with 11 bases between the two ends. For the CDR3, the DNA is TGCGCCAGCAGCTTGGAAGGGGTAGGGGCCAAAAACATTCAGTACTTC. This codes for CASSLEGVGAKNIQYF.

The chain is built from TRBV5-1 and TRBJ2-6, with D unclear. Between the trimmed V and J ends, which lost 1 base and 0 bases, there was a span of 8 bases. The germline gives CDR1 SGHRS, CDR2 YFSETQ. The CDR3 length is 16 residues. CDR3 DNA: TGCGCCAGCAGCTTGATCTTTGACTCTGGGGCCAACGTCCTGACTTTC. Its translation: CASSLIFDSGANVLTF.

The chain combines TRBV7-8 with TRBJ2-7; 9 nucleotides agree with TRBD1. J gave up 2 bases and V 0 bases, and 5 bases lay outside the gene matches. This CDR3 is built from 16 residues. Germline values: CDR1 SGHVS, CDR2 FQNEAQ. The CDR3 sequence is CASSLAGTGSTYEQYF. For the CDR3, the DNA is TGTGCCAGCAGCTTAGCCGGGACAGGGAGCACCTACGAGCAGTACTTC.

This chain uses TRBV10-2 with TRBJ2-1, with D hard to call. The CDR3 contains 16 residues. Germline V lookup: CDR1 WSHSY, CDR2 SAAADI. The ends were cut back, 4 bases at V and 6 bases at J, with 19 bases in the middle. The DNA for the CDR3 is TGCGCCAGCAGTGGGGTATCCCCTTTAAGCTCCAATGAGCAGTTCTTC. Amino acid sequence: CASSGVSPLSSNEQFF.

This clone showed up just a few times. V gene TRBV21-1 combines with J gene TRBJ1-2. TRBV21-1 is designated a pseudogene. The CDR3 length is 11 residues. The CDR3 region is CASKGRDGYTF. Here the CDR3 DNA reads TGTGCCAGCAAGGGGAGAGACGGCTACACCTTC.

This rearrangement joins TRBV7-9 to TRBJ2-2, with 7 positions matching TRBD2. The CDR3 extends over 18 amino acids. Germline V gene data show CDR1 as SEHNR and CDR2 as FQNEAQ (reference sequence). Trimming at V came to 1 base and at J to 5 bases, leaving 13 bases not matched to a gene. CDR3 loop: CASSLGETGLLKTGELFF. The CDR3 nucleotides are TGTGCCAGCAGCTTAGGTGAAACGGGACTACTCAAAACCGGGGAGCTGTTTTTT.

The chain combines TRBV5-1 with TRBJ2-5; the D is unclear. The V end was cut by 0 bases, the J end by 3 bases, with 15 bases between. Germline CDR1 reads SGHRS; CDR2 reads YFSETQ. This CDR3 has 16 residues. The CDR3 spells CASSLVGISPEETQYF. In nucleotides, the CDR3 is TGCGCCAGCAGCTTGGTGGGTATATCCCCGGAAGAGACCCAGTACTTC.

The J gene is TRBJ1-5, the V gene TRBV7-2; 7 bases fit TRBD1. CDR1 SGHTA and CDR2 FQGNSA come from the germline V gene. After removal of 5 bases from V and 0 bases from J, the junction contained 7 bases not matched to a gene. The CDR3 is 16 amino acids. DNA of the CDR3: TGTGCCAGCAGCGAGATGGGACAGACTAGCAATCAGCCCCAGCATTTT. It codes for CASSEMGQTSNQPQHF.

The chain combines TRBV6-5 with TRBJ1-1; D unclear. V gave up 10 bases and J gave up 5 bases, with 17 bases separating them. The CDR3 has 13 residues. CDR1 is MNHEY, CDR2 SVGAGI, per germline. The CDR3 DNA reads as TGTGCCACTGCGTCCGGGCAGTGGACTGAAGCTTTCTTT. Translated: CATASGQWTEAFF.

This clone came up once. The identical CDR3 is also encoded by other nucleotide sequences in the sample. J is TRBJ2-7 and V is TRBV5-1; no clear D gene. V lost 7 bases and J 4 bases, leaving 15 bases between the germline ends. There are 13 residues in the CDR3. Germline CDR1 reads SGHRS; CDR2 reads YFSETQ. CDR3 nucleotide sequence: TGCGCCAGCTCCTACACCGGGTCTTACGAGCAGTACTTC. It yields the protein CASSYTGSYEQYF. Full variable domain (outside the CDR3, taken from reference TRBV5-1 and TRBJ2-7): KAGVTQTPRYLIKTRGQQVTLSCSPISGHRSVSWYQQTPGQGLQFLFEYFSETQRNKGNFPGRFSGRQFSNSRSEMNVSTLELGDSALYLCASSYTGSYEQYFGPGTRLTVT.

The chain couples TRBV15 to TRBJ2-7; 7 bases agree with TRBD1. Unmatched junction bases numbered 5, after V lost 0 bases and J lost 0 bases. CDR1 is LNHNV and CDR2 is YYDKDF in the germline V gene (reference sequence). This CDR3 has 16 amino acids. CDR3 in DNA: TGTGCCACCAGCAGAGAACCGGGACAGCTCTCCTACGAGCAGTACTTC. This gives the protein CATSREPGQLSYEQYF.

The chain recombines TRBV5-6 with TRBJ1-1, with 7 bases matching TRBD1. The CDR3 extends over 13 amino acids. Germline V gene lookup returns CDR1 SGHDT and CDR2 YYEEEE. After removal of 2 bases from V and 4 bases from J, the junction contained 2 bases not matched to a gene. CDR3 region: CASSFRGSTEAFF. CDR3 in DNA: TGTGCCAGCAGCTTCAGGGGGAGCACTGAAGCTTTCTTT. Filled out from reference TRBV5-6 and TRBJ1-1, the complete variable domain reads DAGVTQSPTHLIKTRGQQVTLRCSPKSGHDTVSWYQQALGQGPQFIFQYYEEEERQRGNFPDRFSGHQFPNYSSELNVNALLLGDSALYLCASSFRGSTEAFFGQGTRLTVV.

In its sample, this clone was seen a few times. DNA of the CDR3: TGTGCCAGCAGGGAGACAGCTCGTTACGAGCAGTACTTC. Its protein is CASRETARYEQYF. The rearrangement links TRBV28 to TRBJ2-7; D might be TRBD1 (5 bases). V dropped 6 bases and J dropped 4 bases, with 13 bases sitting between them. Per germline, CDR1 MDHEN and CDR2 SYDVKM. This CDR3 is built from 13 residues.